Listed below are T cell receptor beta chains from one sample, sequenced in a study of shared clonotypes between healthy human individuals. TCRdb's copy holds only in-frame clones and misses some; the assay was immunoSEQ multiplex PCR. The data contain roughly 1,800,000 clones, about 95% of them singletons. Sample: naive CD8+ T cells sorted from blood. These TCRs come from a man between 18 and 35 years old in good health. Each CDR3 is given with its conserved first and last residue. A D gene is named only where the DNA matches it firmly. Clone size is shown for a subset of rows, as once, few, many or a class of expanded clone.

v_gene,j_gene,abundance,d_gene,CDR3nt,CDR3aa
TRBV5-4,TRBJ1-1,-,-,TGTGCCAGCAGCCCGGACAGATCGAACACTGAAGCTTTCTTT,CASSPDRSNTEAFF
TRBV5-4,TRBJ2-7,-,TRBD1,TGTGCCAGCAGCACGACAGGGGACTCCTTTCAGCAGTACTTC,CASSTTGDSFQQYF
TRBV27,TRBJ2-7,-,TRBD1,TGTGCCAGCAGTTTAATCGGGACAGGGACCTACGAGCAGTACTTC,CASSLIGTGTYEQYF
TRBV5-6,TRBJ1-1,-,-,TGTGCCAGCAGCTTGGGACAGGTGGTTGAAGCTTTCTTT,CASSLGQVVEAFF
TRBV11-2,TRBJ2-1,-,-,TGTGCCAGCAGCTTAGTCTCGGACGGGAATGAGCAGTTCTTC,CASSLVSDGNEQFF
TRBV5-1,TRBJ2-1,-,TRBD1,TGCGCCAGCAGCTTGGCACAGGGGGTTAACAATGAGCAGTTCTTC,CASSLAQGVNNEQFF
TRBV9,TRBJ2-7,once,TRBD2,TGTGCCAGCAGCGTAGCCCCGGGAGGCACCCACGAGCAGTACTTC,CASSVAPGGTHEQYF
TRBV4-3,TRBJ2-1,-,-,TGCGCCAGCAGCCAAGAACCCGCTAGCGAGGAGTACAATGAGCAGTTCTTC,CASSQEPASEEYNEQFF
TRBV27,TRBJ1-5,-,-,TGTGCCAGCAGTTTACAGGTCAATCAGCCCCAGCATTTT,CASSLQVNQPQHF
TRBV10-3,TRBJ1-5,-,TRBD1,TGTGCCATCAGTACCGGACAGGGAGGCAATCAGCCCCAGCATTTT,CAISTGQGGNQPQHF
TRBV30,TRBJ2-5,-,-,TGTGCCTGGATTGGTTCGTCCCAGGGGATAGAGACCCAGTACTTC,CAWIGSSQGIETQYF
TRBV29-1,TRBJ1-1,-,-,TGCAGCGTTGAAGGGGGTGGTATTATTGAAGCTTTCTTT,CSVEGGGIIEAFF
TRBV7-8,TRBJ2-7,-,-,TGTGCCAGCAGCTTAGCAGTGACAGGCTACGAGCAGTACTTC,CASSLAVTGYEQYF
TRBV29-1,TRBJ2-5,-,-,TGCAGCGTTGAAGATCTTGCAGCGCAAGAGACCCAGTACTTC,CSVEDLAAQETQYF
TRBV2,TRBJ1-1,-,-,TGTGCCAGCACGGGGTACACTGAAGCTTTCTTT,CASTGYTEAFF
TRBV7-9,TRBJ1-2,-,TRBD1,TGTGCCAGCAGCTTCACCGGACAGGCGGGGAGGGGCTACACCTTC,CASSFTGQAGRGYTF
TRBV7-9,TRBJ1-1,few,-,TGTGCCAGCAGCTTAGGAGAACACCGTGAAGCTTTCTTT,CASSLGEHREAFF
TRBV15,TRBJ1-5,-,-,TGTGCCACCAGCAGAGATAAGGGTTCGGGGCAGCCCCAGCATTTT,CATSRDKGSGQPQHF
TRBV19,TRBJ1-1,few,TRBD1,TGTGCCACTAGGACAGGGGCCACTGAAGCTTTCTTT,CATRTGATEAFF
TRBV2,TRBJ1-6,-,-,TGTGCCAGCAGTTGGGAACTAGGGGTAAACGTCTCACCCCTCCACTTT,CASSWELGVNVSPLHF
TRBV2,TRBJ1-2,-,-,TGTGCCAGCAGTGATGACAGCATCTATGGCTACACCTTC,CASSDDSIYGYTF
TRBV7-2,TRBJ1-1,-,-,TGTGCCAGCAGCTTATTGGGGGAAATGAACACTGAAGCTTTCTTT,CASSLLGEMNTEAFF
TRBV9,TRBJ2-7,-,-,TGTGCCAGCAGCGCCGGGGACTCCTACGAGCAGTACTTC,CASSAGDSYEQYF
TRBV7-3,TRBJ2-3,-,TRBD2,TGTGCCAGCAGCTTAGGATGGACTAGCGGGGGCACAGATACGCAGTATTTT,CASSLGWTSGGTDTQYF
TRBV7-9,TRBJ1-1,once,-,TGTGCCAGCAGAGGGTGGAACACTGAAGCTTTCTTT,CASRGWNTEAFF
TRBV5-6,TRBJ2-7,-,-,TGTGCCAGCAGCTCGCGGCGGACCTCAAGCTACGAGCAGTACTTC,CASSSRRTSSYEQYF
TRBV4-3,TRBJ2-7,-,-,TGCGCCAGCAGCCAAGATCGTGGAGGGTTAACCTACGAGCAGTACTTC,CASSQDRGGLTYEQYF
TRBV30,TRBJ1-1,-,-,TGTGCCTGGGATCTGGGTACTGAAGCTTTCTTT,CAWDLGTEAFF
TRBV28,TRBJ1-1,-,-,TGTGCCAGCAGTTTAATCGAGCCGAACACTGAAGCTTTCTTT,CASSLIEPNTEAFF
TRBV7-6,TRBJ2-2,-,TRBD1,TGTGCCAGCAGCAATAGACAGGGAAACACCGGGGAGCTGTTTTTT,CASSNRQGNTGELFF
TRBV19,TRBJ1-1,-,-,TGTGCCAGTAGTACCAAGGTGAACACTGAAGCTTTCTTT,CASSTKVNTEAFF
TRBV10-3,TRBJ2-7,-,-,TGTGCCATCAGCGCCTCCTACGAGCAGTACTTC,CAISASYEQYF
TRBV7-6,TRBJ2-5,-,TRBD1,TGTGCCAGCAGCGTGACAGGGGGATCAGAGACCCAGTACTTC,CASSVTGGSETQYF
TRBV7-9,TRBJ2-7,once,-,TGTGCCAGCAGCTTAGGGGACGGATTCTACGAGCAGTACTTC,CASSLGDGFYEQYF
TRBV4-1,TRBJ2-7,-,-,TGCGCCAGCAGCCCGGGACTTCCCTACGAGCAGTACTTC,CASSPGLPYEQYF
TRBV27,TRBJ1-4,-,-,TGTGCCAGCAGTTTTGGACCCGGGACCTCAAATGAAAAACTGTTTTTT,CASSFGPGTSNEKLFF
TRBV4-3,TRBJ2-1,-,-,TGCGCCAGCAGCCAAGAGGGTAGATACAATGAGCAGTTCTTC,CASSQEGRYNEQFF
TRBV11-1,TRBJ1-5,-,-,TGTGCCAGCAGCTTAGGACATATCAGCAATCAGCCCCAGCATTTT,CASSLGHISNQPQHF
TRBV18,TRBJ2-1,-,TRBD2,TGTGCCAGCTCACCGCGGCGGGAGAACGTCTACAATGAGCAGTTCTTC,CASSPRRENVYNEQFF
TRBV28,TRBJ2-7,-,TRBD2,TGTGCCAGCAGTGGATTAGCGGGGCTCTACGAGCAGTACTTC,CASSGLAGLYEQYF
TRBV4-3,TRBJ2-1,-,-,TGCGCCAGCAGCCAAGCCAGGACTGGCTCCTACAATGAGCAGTTCTTC,CASSQARTGSYNEQFF
TRBV4-1,TRBJ2-3,-,TRBD2,TGCGCCAGTTTAGCGGGAGACACAGATACGCAGTATTTT,CASLAGDTDTQYF
TRBV5-1,TRBJ2-2,-,-,TGCGCCAGCAGCTTTGAGGGGTTGGACACCGGGGAGCTGTTTTTT,CASSFEGLDTGELFF